Following are 26 T cell receptor beta chains from one sample sequenced in a study of blood T cells in healthy people across ages. A second PCR, run for about 7 to 11 cycles, used a sample-barcoded 5' primer plus a J-beta primer mix. Each CDR3 protein gets one entry after TCRdb re-called the 5' RACE reads with MiXCR. The table includes around 580,000 distinct CDR3 sequences, roughly 48% detected once. The material sequenced was blood. These receptors were obtained from a man older than 75 in good health.

The rearrangement uses TRBV5-4 and TRBJ2-1, with D possibly matching TRBD1 (5 bases). V was shortened by 0 bases and J by 7 bases, with 14 bases between the two germline ends. The CDR3 covers 15 residues. Germline CDR1 reads SGHNT; CDR2 reads YYREEE (reference sequence). The CDR3 DNA reads TGTGCCAGCAGCTTGGATGGGGCTTGGAGAAATGAGCAGTTCTTC. Translating it yields CASSLDGAWRNEQFF.

This clonotype was detected a few times. CDR3 nucleotides: TGCAGTGCTAGGCCTGGGGCGGGCGGTTACAATGAGCAGTACTTC. Amino acids: CSARPGAGGYNEQYF. The chain recombines TRBV20-1 with TRBJ2-1; D may be TRBD1 or TRBD2 (5 bases each). The better agreement between TRBJ2-7 and the DNA end casts doubt on the J call. Germline lookup yields CDR1 DFQATT and CDR2 SNEGSKA (reference sequence). The CDR3 covers 15 residues.

The chain is built from TRBV20-1 and TRBJ2-6, with TRBD1 identical over 8 bases. This CDR3 has 14 amino acids. The V and J ends lost 6 bases and 2 bases, in that order; junction bases with no gene match: 3. CDR1 is DFQATT and CDR2 is SNEGSKA in the germline V gene (reference sequence). The CDR3 sequence is CSAIQGAGANVLTF. CDR3 bases: TGCAGTGCCATACAGGGGGCTGGGGCCAACGTCCTGACTTTC.

This clonotype has only a few counts. A much larger clone lies one base from this, so it may be a read error. The chain joins TRBV7-9 to TRBJ1-1; D is uncertain. Between the trimmed V and J ends, which lost 2 bases and 4 bases, there was a span of 8 bases. This CDR3 comprises 13 residues. Per the germline V gene, CDR1 is SEHNR and CDR2 is FQNEAQ (reference sequence). The CDR3 sequence: CASSLQESTEAFF. For the CDR3, the DNA is TGTGCCAGCAGCTTACAGGAGAGCACTGAAGCTTTCTTT.

Written as DNA, the CDR3 is TGTGCCACCAGGACTAGCGGAGGACAAGAGCAGTACTTC. Translating it yields CATRTSGGQEQYF. V is TRBV15 and J is TRBJ2-4, with 9 bases fitting TRBD2. V trimming: 6 bases; J trimming: 13 bases; junction bases outside the gene matches: 10. This CDR3 has 13 residues. Germline V lookup: CDR1 LNHNV, CDR2 YYDKDF (reference sequence).

The chain couples TRBV10-3 to TRBJ2-3, with 10 bases that match TRBD2. V was pared by 5 bases and J by 1 base, with 6 bases of the junction left unmatched. The CDR3 has 16 residues. Germline V gene data show CDR1 as ENHRY and CDR2 as SYGVKD. CDR3 residues: CAISPRGTSGTDTQYF. CDR3 in DNA: TGTGCCATCAGTCCCAGGGGGACTAGCGGCACAGATACGCAGTATTTT.

This clonotype has more than one count but fewer than ten. This chain links TRBV10-2 with TRBJ2-5; either TRBD1 or TRBD2 may fit D (6 bases each). The CDR3 loop spans 15 amino acids. The germline V gene encodes CDR1 WSHSY and CDR2 SAAADI. V was trimmed by 7 bases and J by 3 bases, leaving 18 bases between them. CDR3 nucleotide sequence: TGCGCCAGCAATAGTGGGGGGCCCCCGGAAGAGACCCAGTACTTC. The encoded protein is CASNSGGPPEETQYF.

The chain is built from TRBV9 and TRBJ2-1, with D maybe TRBD1 (6 bases). The CDR3 has 14 amino acids. V gave up 3 bases and J gave up 2 bases, with 9 bases separating them. Germline V gene data show CDR1 as SGDLS and CDR2 as YYNGEE. CDR3 sequence: CASSAGAAYNEQFF. CDR3 coding DNA: TGTGCCAGCAGCGCAGGGGCAGCCTACAATGAGCAGTTCTTC.

This chain links TRBV4-3 with TRBJ1-2; 9 bases agree with TRBD1. The V segment lost 3 bases and the J segment 8 bases; nucleotides outside the gene matches: 7. The CDR3 spans 14 residues. Germline V gene sequence: CDR1 LGHNA, CDR2 YSLEER. Written as DNA, the CDR3 is TGCGCCAGCAGCCACGTTGACAGGGGGGGCGGCTACACCTTC. It specifies CASSHVDRGGGYTF.

V gene TRBV6-5 combines with J gene TRBJ1-6; no firm D call. Germline V gene sequence: CDR1 MNHEY, CDR2 SVGAGI. Trimming shortened V by 6 bases and J by 4 bases, and 4 bases separated the two germline ends. CDR3 length equals 12 residues. CDR3 nucleotide sequence: TGTGCCAGCAGGACTTATAATTCACCCCTCCACTTT. This codes for CASRTYNSPLHF.

The gene calls are TRBV12-3 or TRBV12-4 and TRBJ2-1, with TRBD2 identical over 8 bases. J gave up 6 bases and V 5 bases, and 9 bases lay outside the gene matches. This CDR3 contains 15 residues. The CDR3 sequence: CASSPGLVGGNEQFF. The CDR3 nucleotides are TGTGCCAGCAGTCCGGGACTAGTCGGGGGCAATGAGCAGTTCTTC.

Turning to this clonotype: The missing conserved phenylalanine or tryptophan at the end of this CDR3 makes a read error likely. The chain employs TRBV7-2 and TRBJ1-2; D not resolved. Per the germline V gene, CDR1 is SGHTA and CDR2 is FQGNSA. V lost 4 bases and J 4 bases, leaving 16 bases between the germline ends. The CDR3 spans 15 residues. CDR3 sequence (DNA): TGTGCCAGCAGCTACCGGCTTGAGGGCAGCTATGGCTACACCGTC. Residues: CASSYRLEGSYGYTV.

The J gene is TRBJ2-1, the V gene TRBV20-1; the D call may be TRBD1 or TRBD2 (5 bases each). The CDR3 sequence is 11 residues long. The germline V gene has CDR1 DFQATT and CDR2 SNEGSKA (reference sequence). CDR3 region: CIGQGGNEQFF. CDR3 in DNA: TGCATTGGGCAGGGCGGGAATGAGCAGTTCTTC.

The chain links TRBV7-2 to TRBJ2-1; the match to TRBD2 covers 11 bases. V shed 4 bases, J shed 6 bases, and the junction held 11 bases outside the gene matches. This CDR3 spans 17 amino acids. Germline CDR1 is SGHTA and CDR2 is FQGNSA. CDR3 coding DNA: TGTGCCAGCAGCTCTTATTCGGGACTAGCGGTATCCAATGAGCAGTTCTTC. Translated: CASSSYSGLAVSNEQFF.

This clonotype was counted only a few times. The rearrangement uses TRBV20-1 and TRBJ2-5, with D possibly matching TRBD1 (6 bases). The germline V gene encodes CDR1 DFQATT and CDR2 SNEGSKA (reference sequence). The CDR3 contains 13 residues. V was clipped by 1 base and J by 5 bases, with 11 bases between them. The CDR3 DNA follows: TGCAGTGCTAGAGGACAGGAGTACGAGACCCAGTACTTC. This encodes CSARGQEYETQYF.

This chain joins TRBV4-2 and TRBJ2-1; D gene unclear. V lost 4 bases and J 4 bases, leaving 8 bases between the germline ends. The CDR3 has 13 residues. CDR1 is LGHNA and CDR2 is YNFKEQ in the germline V gene. The CDR3 spells CASSRAGYNEQFF. In DNA form, the CDR3 reads TGTGCCAGCAGCCGAGCCGGGTACAATGAGCAGTTCTTC.

The CDR3 protein is CASSLASGGPETQYF. The CDR3 coding sequence is TGTGCCAGCAGCTTAGCGTCGGGGGGCCCGGAGACCCAGTACTTC. V usage is TRBV7-2 and J usage is TRBJ2-5; D is possibly TRBD2 (7 bases). Trimming took 0 bases from V and 5 from J, leaving 13 bases between them. The CDR3 covers 15 residues. Germline V gene lookup returns CDR1 SGHTA and CDR2 FQGNSA.

The chain recombines TRBV7-2 with TRBJ2-2, with D tentatively TRBD1 (6 bases). V lost 5 bases and J 1 base, leaving 11 bases between the germline ends. This CDR3 spans 15 amino acids. CDR1 is SGHTA and CDR2 is FQGNSA in the germline V gene. DNA for the CDR3: TGTGCCAGCAGCATCCGCAGGGGGAACACCGGGGAGCTGTTTTTT. It translates to CASSIRRGNTGELFF. Using reference TRBV7-2 and TRBJ2-2 for the parts outside the CDR3, the full variable domain is GAGVSQSPSNKVTEKGKDVELRCDPISGHTALYWYRQSLGQGLEFLIYFQGNSAPDKSGLPSDRFSAERTGGSVSTLTIQRTQQEDSAVYLCASSIRRGNTGELFFGEGSRLTVL.

In regard to this clonotype: A junction end diverges from the germline sequence, so it may reflect a read error. The chain links TRBV6-6 to TRBJ2-7, with D possibly called TRBD1 or TRBD2 (5 bases each). CDR3 length: 14 residues. Germline values: CDR1 MNHNY, CDR2 SVGAGI (reference sequence). The DNA of the CDR3 is TGTGCCATCAGTGGGAACGAGGGGACCTACGAGCAGTACTTC. Its translation: CAISGNEGTYEQYF.

This clonotype has only a few counts. The chain joins TRBV5-1 to TRBJ2-7; D ambiguous. The ends were cut back, 0 bases at V and 2 bases at J, with 6 bases in the middle. CDR3 length equals 13 residues. Germline V CDR1 and CDR2: SGHRS, YFSETQ. CDR3 nucleotide sequence: TGCGCCAGCAGCTTGGGACATCCCTACGAGCAGTACTTC. Translation: CASSLGHPYEQYF. The variable domain in full, completed from reference TRBV5-1 and TRBJ2-7, reads KAGVTQTPRYLIKTRGQQVTLSCSPISGHRSVSWYQQTPGQGLQFLFEYFSETQRNKGNFPGRFSGRQFSNSRSEMNVSTLELGDSALYLCASSLGHPYEQYFGPGTRLTVT.

In this sample, this clonotype turned up once. The rearrangement links TRBV28 to TRBJ1-6; perhaps TRBD1 as D (5 bases). CDR3 length: 14 amino acids. Germline CDR1 is MDHEN and CDR2 is SYDVKM. The V gene lost 3 bases and the J gene lost 6 bases, with 9 bases spanning the gap. CDR3 sequence reads: CASSLVQVNSPLHF. The CDR3 DNA reads TGTGCCAGCAGTTTGGTACAGGTTAATTCACCCCTCCACTTT. Filled out from reference TRBV28 and TRBJ1-6, the complete variable domain reads DVKVTQSSRYLVKRTGEKVFLECVQDMDHENMFWYRQDPGLGLRLIYFSYDVKMKEKGDIPEGYSVSREKKERFSLILESASTNQTSMYLCASSLVQVNSPLHFGNGTRLTVT.

This clonotype was counted between two and nine times. The chain employs TRBV29-1 and TRBJ2-6, with TRBD1 matching over 9 bases. Trimming at V came to 7 bases and at J to 0 bases, leaving 4 bases not matched to a gene. The CDR3 totals 15 residues. From germline, CDR1 is SQVTM and CDR2 ANQGSEA. CDR3 in amino acids: CSAGTGNSGANVLTF. CDR3 coding DNA: TGCAGCGCCGGGACAGGGAACTCTGGGGCCAACGTCCTGACTTTC.

The gene calls are TRBV5-1 and TRBJ2-3, with D tentatively TRBD1 or TRBD2 (6 bases each). Trimming cost V 7 bases and J 9 bases, with 21 bases left between them. Per the germline V gene, CDR1 is SGHRS and CDR2 is YFSETQ. This CDR3 has 14 residues. CDR3 amino acids: CASGGPTTQTTQYF. The CDR3 nucleotides read TGCGCCAGCGGGGGGCCCACGACCCAGACGACGCAGTATTTT.

The chain has TRBV7-2 and TRBJ2-2, with TRBD2 matching 10 bases. This CDR3 is 15 amino acids long. Germline V gene lookup returns CDR1 SGHTA and CDR2 FQGNSA. V shed 8 bases, J shed 6 bases, and the junction held 9 bases outside the gene matches. The CDR3 reads CASGLLAGDAGELFF. The CDR3 bases are TGTGCCAGCGGACTTCTAGCGGGAGATGCCGGGGAGCTGTTTTTT.

V is TRBV7-9 and J is TRBJ2-5; 7 nucleotides match TRBD2. The CDR3 sequence is 17 residues long. J gave up 6 bases and V 4 bases, and 17 bases lay outside the gene matches. The germline V gene has CDR1 SEHNR and CDR2 FQNEAQ (reference sequence). CDR3 coding DNA: TGTGCCAGCAGCTCCACGGTAGCGGGCCGACTCGTTCAGACCCAGTACTTC. It translates to CASSSTVAGRLVQTQYF.

In its sample, this clonotype was seen many times. This chain links TRBV4-3 with TRBJ1-2, with D perhaps TRBD1 (6 bases). The V end was cut by 4 bases, the J end by 3 bases, with 15 bases between. Germline V gene sequence: CDR1 LGHNA, CDR2 YSLEER. The CDR3 spans 15 residues. CDR3 DNA sequence: TGCGCCAGCAGCCGCACTCAGGGGACCTACTATGGCTACACCTTC. Translating gives CASSRTQGTYYGYTF.